This TCR beta chain is from a study of control samples from healthy donors and cancer patients. Here immunoSEQ multiplex PCR was the method, and the copy in TCRdb shows in-frame clones only, minus some. The sample consists of 110,000 to 150,000 clones, roughly nine tenths of them appearing once. The CDR3 has 14 residues. Germline CDR1 MDHEN, CDR2 SYDVKM. V lost 6 bases, J lost 8 bases, and 10 bases stayed unmatched. This sequence joins TRBV28 and TRBJ2-4; 7 nucleotides align to TRBD1. Sequences were obtained from blood. The clonotype was recovered from a man aged 18 to 29 in good health. The CDR3 nucleotides read TGTGCCAGCAGCCCCCGGCAGGGGGAGTACATTCAGTACTTC. It is translated as CASSPRQGEYIQYF. The full variable domain, completed using reference TRBV28 and TRBJ2-4, is DVKVTQSSRYLVKRTGEKVFLECVQDMDHENMFWYRQDPGLGLRLIYFSYDVKMKEKGDIPEGYSVSREKKERFSLILESASTNQTSMYLCASSPRQGEYIQYFGAGTRLSVL.